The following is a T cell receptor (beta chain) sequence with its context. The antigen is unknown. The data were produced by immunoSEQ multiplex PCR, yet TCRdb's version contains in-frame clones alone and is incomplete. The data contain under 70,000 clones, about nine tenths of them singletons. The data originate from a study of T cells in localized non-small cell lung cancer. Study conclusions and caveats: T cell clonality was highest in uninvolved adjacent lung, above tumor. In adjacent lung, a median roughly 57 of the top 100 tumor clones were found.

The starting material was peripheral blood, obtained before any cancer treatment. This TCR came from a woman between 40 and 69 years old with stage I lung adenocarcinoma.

The CDR3 sequence: CASSAQSNYGYTF. The CDR3, as DNA: TGCGCCAGCAGTGCACAGAGTAACTATGGCTACACCTTC. The V gene is TRBV5-1, the J gene TRBJ1-2; D uncertain. The CDR3 covers 13 residues. The germline CDR1 and CDR2 sequences are SGHRS and YFSETQ. V was cut by 5 bases and J by 1 base, with 9 bases left in between.